This T cell receptor beta chain was sequenced during a study of shared clonotypes between healthy human individuals. Produced via immunoSEQ multiplex PCR; TCRdb's table is partial and in-frame only. The sample records hundreds of thousands of clones, approximately 95% being singletons. This clone was seen once. V was shortened by 7 bases and J by 5 bases, with 2 bases between the two germline ends. The CDR3 length is 9 residues. Germline assignment: CDR1 LGHNA and CDR2 YNFKEQ. Naive CD8 populations comprised CD45RO-negative cells positively selected for CCR7, excluding terminally differentiated effector memory CD45RA+ cells.

This receptor was taken from a woman under 40 in good health. Sequencing input: naive CD8+ T cells sorted from blood. V and J are TRBV4-2 and TRBJ2-5, with D unresolved. CDR3 DNA: TGTGCCAGCAATGAGACCCAGTACTTC. Its protein is CASNETQYF.